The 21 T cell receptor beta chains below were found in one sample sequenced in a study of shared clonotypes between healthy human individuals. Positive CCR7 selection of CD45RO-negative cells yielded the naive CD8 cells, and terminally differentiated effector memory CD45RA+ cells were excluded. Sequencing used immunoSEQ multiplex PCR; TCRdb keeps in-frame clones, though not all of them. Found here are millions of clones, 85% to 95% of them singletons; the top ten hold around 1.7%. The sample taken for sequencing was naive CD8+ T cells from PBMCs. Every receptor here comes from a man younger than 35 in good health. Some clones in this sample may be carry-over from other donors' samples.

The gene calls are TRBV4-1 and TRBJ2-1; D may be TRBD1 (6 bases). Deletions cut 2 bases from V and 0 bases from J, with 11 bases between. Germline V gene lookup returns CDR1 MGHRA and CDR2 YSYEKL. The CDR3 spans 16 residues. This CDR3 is CASSQNRDGSYNEQFF. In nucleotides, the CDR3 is TGCGCCAGCAGCCAAAACAGGGACGGCTCCTACAATGAGCAGTTCTTC.

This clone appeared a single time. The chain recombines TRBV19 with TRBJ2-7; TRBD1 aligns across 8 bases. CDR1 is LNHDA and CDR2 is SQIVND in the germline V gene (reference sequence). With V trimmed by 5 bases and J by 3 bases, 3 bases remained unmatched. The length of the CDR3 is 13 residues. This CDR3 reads CASSQQGGYEQYF. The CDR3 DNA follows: TGTGCCAGTAGTCAACAGGGGGGCTACGAGCAGTACTTC.

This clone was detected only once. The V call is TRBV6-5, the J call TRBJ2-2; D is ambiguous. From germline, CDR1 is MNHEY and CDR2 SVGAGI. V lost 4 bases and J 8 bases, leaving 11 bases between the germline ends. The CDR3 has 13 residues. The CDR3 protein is CASSSSLSGELFF. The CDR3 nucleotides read TGTGCCAGCAGTTCCAGTTTGTCTGGGGAGCTGTTTTTT.

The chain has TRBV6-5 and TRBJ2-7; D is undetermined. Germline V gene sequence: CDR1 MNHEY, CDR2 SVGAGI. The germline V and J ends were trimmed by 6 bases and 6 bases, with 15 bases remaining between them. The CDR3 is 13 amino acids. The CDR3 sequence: CASRTVGFGEQYF. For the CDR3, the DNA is TGTGCCAGCAGGACCGTTGGGTTCGGCGAGCAGTACTTC.

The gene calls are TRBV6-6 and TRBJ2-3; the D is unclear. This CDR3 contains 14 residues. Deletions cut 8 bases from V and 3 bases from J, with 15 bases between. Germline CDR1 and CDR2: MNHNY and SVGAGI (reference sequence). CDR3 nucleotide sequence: TGTGCCAGCGGCCTGGAACAGCTTACAGATACGCAGTATTTT. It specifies CASGLEQLTDTQYF.

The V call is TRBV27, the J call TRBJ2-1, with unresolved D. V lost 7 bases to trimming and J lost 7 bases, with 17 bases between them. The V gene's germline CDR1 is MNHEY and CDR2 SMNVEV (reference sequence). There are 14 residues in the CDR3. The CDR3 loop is CASTPVNWANEQFF. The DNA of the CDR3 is TGTGCCAGCACCCCAGTAAATTGGGCGAATGAGCAGTTCTTC.

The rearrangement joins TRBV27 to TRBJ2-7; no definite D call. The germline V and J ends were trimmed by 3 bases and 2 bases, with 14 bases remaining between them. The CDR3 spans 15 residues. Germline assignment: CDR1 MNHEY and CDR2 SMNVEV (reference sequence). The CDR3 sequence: CASSFVGLRAYEQYF. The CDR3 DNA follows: TGTGCCAGCAGTTTTGTGGGCCTCCGAGCCTACGAGCAGTACTTC.

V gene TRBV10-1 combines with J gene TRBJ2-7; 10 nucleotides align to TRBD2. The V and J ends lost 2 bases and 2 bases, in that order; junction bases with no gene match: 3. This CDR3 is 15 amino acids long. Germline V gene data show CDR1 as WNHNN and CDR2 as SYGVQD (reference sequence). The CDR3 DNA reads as TGCGCCAGCAGTGAGGGACTAGCGGATACCTACGAGCAGTACTTC. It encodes CASSEGLADTYEQYF.

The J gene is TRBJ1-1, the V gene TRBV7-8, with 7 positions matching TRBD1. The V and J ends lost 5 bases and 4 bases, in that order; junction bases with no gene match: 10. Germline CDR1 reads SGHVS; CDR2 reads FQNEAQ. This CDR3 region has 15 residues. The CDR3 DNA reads TGTGCCAGCAGCCAGTCAGGGGGGGTCGGCACTGAAGCTTTCTTT. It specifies CASSQSGGVGTEAFF.

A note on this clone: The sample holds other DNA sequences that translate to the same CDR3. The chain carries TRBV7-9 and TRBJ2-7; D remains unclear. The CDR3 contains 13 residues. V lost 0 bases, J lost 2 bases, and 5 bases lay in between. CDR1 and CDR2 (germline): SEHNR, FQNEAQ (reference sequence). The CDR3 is CASSLAYPYEQYF. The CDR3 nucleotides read TGTGCCAGCAGCTTAGCCTATCCCTACGAGCAGTACTTC.

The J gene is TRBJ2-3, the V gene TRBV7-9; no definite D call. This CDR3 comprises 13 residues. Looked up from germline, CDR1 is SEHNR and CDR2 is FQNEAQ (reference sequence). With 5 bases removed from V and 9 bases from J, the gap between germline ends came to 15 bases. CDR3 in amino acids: CASSPSLGETQYF. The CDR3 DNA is TGTGCCAGCAGCCCGTCATTGGGTGAAACGCAGTATTTT.

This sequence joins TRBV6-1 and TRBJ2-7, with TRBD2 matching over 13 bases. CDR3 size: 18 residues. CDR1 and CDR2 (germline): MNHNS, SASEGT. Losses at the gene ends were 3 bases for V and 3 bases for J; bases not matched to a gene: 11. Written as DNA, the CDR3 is TGTGCCAGCAGTGACAGGACTAGCGGGAGCCCCCCCTTCTACGAGCAGTACTTC. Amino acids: CASSDRTSGSPPFYEQYF.

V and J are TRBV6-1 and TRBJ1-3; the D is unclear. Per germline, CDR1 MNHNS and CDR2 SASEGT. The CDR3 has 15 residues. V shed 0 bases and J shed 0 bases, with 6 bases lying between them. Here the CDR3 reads CASSEAPVSGNTIYF. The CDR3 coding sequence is TGTGCCAGCAGTGAAGCGCCGGTCTCTGGAAACACCATATATTTT.

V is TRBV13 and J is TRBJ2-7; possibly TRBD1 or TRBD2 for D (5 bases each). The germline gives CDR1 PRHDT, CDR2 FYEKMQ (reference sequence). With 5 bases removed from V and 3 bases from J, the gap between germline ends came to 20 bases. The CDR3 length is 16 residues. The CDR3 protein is CASSTSGTLPFYEQYF. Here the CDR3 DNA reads TGTGCCAGCAGCACCTCCGGGACCCTTCCTTTCTACGAGCAGTACTTC.

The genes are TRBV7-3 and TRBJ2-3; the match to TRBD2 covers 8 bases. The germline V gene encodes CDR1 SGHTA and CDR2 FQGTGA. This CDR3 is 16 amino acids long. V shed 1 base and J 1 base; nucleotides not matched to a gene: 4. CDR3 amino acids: CASSLKPSGRTDTQYF. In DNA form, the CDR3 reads TGTGCCAGCAGCTTAAAACCTAGCGGGCGCACAGATACGCAGTATTTT.

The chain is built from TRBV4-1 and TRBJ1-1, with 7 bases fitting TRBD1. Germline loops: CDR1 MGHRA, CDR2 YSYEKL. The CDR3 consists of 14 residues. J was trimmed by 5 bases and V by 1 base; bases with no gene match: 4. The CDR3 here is CASSQGRGETEAFF. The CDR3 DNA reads TGCGCCAGCAGCCAAGGCAGGGGGGAAACTGAAGCTTTCTTT.

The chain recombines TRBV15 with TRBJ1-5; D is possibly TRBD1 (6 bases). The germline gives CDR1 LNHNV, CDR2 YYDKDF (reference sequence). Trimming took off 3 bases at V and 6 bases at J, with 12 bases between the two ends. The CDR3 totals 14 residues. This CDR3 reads CATSSTQGGQPQHF. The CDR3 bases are TGTGCCACCAGCAGTACACAGGGTGGTCAGCCCCAGCATTTT.

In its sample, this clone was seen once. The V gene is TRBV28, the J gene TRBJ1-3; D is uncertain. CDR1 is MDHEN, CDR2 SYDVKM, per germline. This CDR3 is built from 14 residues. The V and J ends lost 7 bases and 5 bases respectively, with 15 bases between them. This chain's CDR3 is CASKPDHPRNTIYF. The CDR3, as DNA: TGTGCCAGCAAGCCAGACCACCCGAGAAACACCATATATTTT. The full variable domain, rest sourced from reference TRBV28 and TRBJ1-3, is DVKVTQSSRYLVKRTGEKVFLECVQDMDHENMFWYRQDPGLGLRLIYFSYDVKMKEKGDIPEGYSVSREKKERFSLILESASTNQTSMYLCASKPDHPRNTIYFGEGSWLTVV.

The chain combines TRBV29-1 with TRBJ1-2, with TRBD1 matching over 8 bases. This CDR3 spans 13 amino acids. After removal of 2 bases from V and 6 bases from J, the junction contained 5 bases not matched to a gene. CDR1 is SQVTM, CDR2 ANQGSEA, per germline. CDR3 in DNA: TGCAGCGTTGAAATCACGGGACAGGATGGCTACACCTTC. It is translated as CSVEITGQDGYTF.

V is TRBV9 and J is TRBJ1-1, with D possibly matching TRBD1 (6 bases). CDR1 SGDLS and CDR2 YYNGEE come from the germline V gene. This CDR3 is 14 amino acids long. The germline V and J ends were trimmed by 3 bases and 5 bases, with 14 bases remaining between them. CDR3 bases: TGTGCCAGCAGCGAAGGGGGGACGGGAACTGAAGCTTTCTTT. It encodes CASSEGGTGTEAFF.

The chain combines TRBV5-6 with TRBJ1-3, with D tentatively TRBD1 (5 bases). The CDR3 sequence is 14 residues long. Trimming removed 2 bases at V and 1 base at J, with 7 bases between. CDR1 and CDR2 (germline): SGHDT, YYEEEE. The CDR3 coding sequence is TGTGCCAGCAGCTTCGGGACTTCTGGAAACACCATATATTTT. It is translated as CASSFGTSGNTIYF.